The 24 T cell receptor beta chains below all came from one sample that was sequenced in a study of blood T cell repertoires in COVID-19. Profiling relied on immunoSEQ multiplex PCR, and the TCRdb table lists in-frame clones only, not all of them. The sample has around 420,000 clones; approximately 88% are singletons. Material for sequencing was PBMCs or T cells enriched from blood (not recorded which). These receptors were obtained from a woman aged 40 to 55 with acute COVID-19.

This clone was observed a few times. The chain is built from TRBV5-1 and TRBJ2-3, with D possibly TRBD2 on 6 matching bases. CDR3 length equals 15 residues. Per the germline V gene, CDR1 is SGHRS and CDR2 is YFSETQ. The V end was cut by 0 bases, the J end by 5 bases, with 13 bases between. The CDR3 nucleotides are TGCGCCAGCAGCTTGGAGCCAACGGAGGGAGATACGCAGTATTTT. Protein sequence: CASSLEPTEGDTQYF.

The chain uses TRBV18 and TRBJ1-1; possibly TRBD1 for D (5 bases). The CDR3 loop spans 15 amino acids. Germline V gives CDR1 KGHSH, CDR2 LQKENI. Trimming pared 2 bases from V and 4 bases from J, leaving 14 bases between. The CDR3 protein is CASSPIAGSGTEAFF. The CDR3 region has the DNA TGTGCCAGCTCACCAATTGCAGGGTCGGGCACTGAAGCTTTCTTT.

The chain is built from TRBV5-1 and TRBJ2-2; tentative D call: TRBD1 (6 bases). Germline-derived CDR1 and CDR2 are SGHRS and YFSETQ. Trimming pared 4 bases from V and 1 base from J, leaving 14 bases between. The CDR3 consists of 16 residues. DNA for the CDR3: TGCGCCAGCAGCCCCGCCGGGACAATGAACACCGGGGAGCTGTTTTTT. Its protein product is CASSPAGTMNTGELFF. Full variable domain (rest looked up from reference TRBV5-1 and TRBJ2-2): KAGVTQTPRYLIKTRGQQVTLSCSPISGHRSVSWYQQTPGQGLQFLFEYFSETQRNKGNFPGRFSGRQFSNSRSEMNVSTLELGDSALYLCASSPAGTMNTGELFFGEGSRLTVL.

This chain links TRBV28 with TRBJ1-6; 8 positions match TRBD1. The trim removed 7 bases at V and 15 bases at J, leaving 8 bases unmatched. The CDR3 is made up of 12 amino acids. Germline lookup yields CDR1 MDHEN and CDR2 SYDVKM. CDR3 DNA: TGTGCCAGCACCTCGGACAGGGAAAACCTCCACTTT. This translates into CASTSDRENLHF.

The J gene is TRBJ1-2, the V gene TRBV7-2; 7 nucleotides line up with TRBD1. Germline values: CDR1 SGHTA, CDR2 FQGNSA. There are 16 residues in the CDR3. V lost 5 bases, J lost 8 bases, and 17 bases stayed unmatched. CDR3 residues: CASSRILGRGIEGYTF. The CDR3 DNA follows: TGTGCCAGCAGCCGTATTCTAGGCAGGGGGATCGAAGGCTACACCTTC.

The rearrangement uses TRBV5-6 and TRBJ1-3; D is undetermined. Trimming stripped 1 base from V and 2 bases from J, with 4 bases between. Germline V gene data show CDR1 as SGHDT and CDR2 as YYEEEE. The CDR3 runs 13 residues. In DNA, the CDR3 is TGTGCCAGCAGCTTGTCTGCTGGAAACACCATATATTTT. Protein product: CASSLSAGNTIYF.

The count of this clone is one. The chain has TRBV18 and TRBJ2-7; 9 bases match TRBD2. J lost 2 bases, V lost 5 bases, and 13 bases had no gene match. From germline, CDR1 is KGHSH and CDR2 LQKENI. This CDR3 comprises 17 residues. The CDR3 bases are TGTGCCAGCTCAATTAGCGGGGGCCTTCCCCAACCCTACGAGCAGTACTTC. This encodes CASSISGGLPQPYEQYF.

In nucleotides, the CDR3 is TGCAGTGCTCCTAGACGGGGTGAAGCTTTCTTT. It yields the protein CSAPRRGEAFF. This rearrangement joins TRBV20-1 to TRBJ1-1; unclear D gene. The CDR3 consists of 11 residues. Trimming took 5 bases from V and 7 from J, leaving 11 bases between them. Germline CDR1 DFQATT, CDR2 SNEGSKA (reference sequence).

This clone was seen more than once but under ten times. The chain links TRBV19 to TRBJ1-1, with 9 bases matching TRBD1. Germline lookup yields CDR1 LNHDA and CDR2 SQIVND (reference sequence). V lost 2 bases, J lost 0 bases, and 7 bases stayed unmatched. This CDR3 region has 17 residues. The CDR3 protein is CASSIPTGGRMNTEAFF. CDR3 nucleotides: TGTGCCAGTAGTATACCAACAGGGGGCCGGATGAACACTGAAGCTTTCTTT.

The chain uses TRBV3-1 (or the pseudogene TRBV3-2) and TRBJ2-3; 12 bases match TRBD2. Per germline, CDR1 LGHDT and CDR2 YNNKEL (reference sequence). The ends lost 1 base at V and 1 base at J; junction bases unmatched: 0. CDR3 length: 16 residues. The CDR3 DNA reads as TGTGCCAGCAGCCAAGGGACTAGCGGGGGCACAGATACGCAGTATTTT. Its protein product is CASSQGTSGGTDTQYF.

The rearrangement links TRBV12-3 or TRBV12-4 to TRBJ1-1, with TRBD1 matching 10 bases. CDR3 length: 12 residues. Trimming cost V 5 bases and J 11 bases; bases outside gene matches: 5. The CDR3 reads CASSMTGGGAFF. The DNA for the CDR3 is TGTGCCAGCAGTATGACAGGGGGCGGTGCTTTCTTT.

This clone was found once. This chain connects TRBV24-1 to TRBJ2-2; 10 bases align to TRBD1. This CDR3 region has 16 residues. V lost 4 bases to trimming and J lost 4 bases; unmatched junction nucleotides: 5. Germline V lookup: CDR1 KGHDR, CDR2 SFDVKD. The DNA of the CDR3 is TGTGCCACCAGTGACACCGGGACAGGGGCCACCGGGGAGCTGTTTTTT. Residues: CATSDTGTGATGELFF.

J is TRBJ2-2 and V is TRBV27; D unclear. The length of the CDR3 is 15 residues. Germline CDR1 MNHEY, CDR2 SMNVEV (reference sequence). Trimming stripped 0 bases from V and 3 bases from J, with 8 bases between. In DNA form, the CDR3 reads TGTGCCAGCAGTTTATCGAACTGGTACACCGGGGAGCTGTTTTTT. This encodes CASSLSNWYTGELFF.

This clone has only a few counts. The rearrangement links TRBV3-1 (or the pseudogene TRBV3-2) to TRBJ1-6, with TRBD1 as a possible D gene (6 bases). Germline CDR1 LGHDT, CDR2 YNNKEL (reference sequence). V was shortened by 0 bases and J by 4 bases, with 7 bases between the two germline ends. This CDR3 comprises 15 residues. The CDR3: CASSQDTGYNSPLHF. DNA of the CDR3: TGTGCCAGCAGCCAAGATACAGGGTATAATTCACCCCTCCACTTT.

The gene calls are TRBV4-2 and TRBJ2-1; 9 bases map to TRBD2. After removal of 2 bases from V and 4 bases from J, the junction contained 9 bases not matched to a gene. Germline values: CDR1 LGHNA, CDR2 YNFKEQ. CDR3 length: 17 amino acids. As DNA, the CDR3 is TGTGCCAGCAGCCAAAGGAGTAGCGGGGGACTTTACAATGAGCAGTTCTTC. This encodes CASSQRSSGGLYNEQFF.

The chain combines TRBV19 with TRBJ2-3, with D possibly being TRBD2 (5 bases). Germline CDR1 is LNHDA and CDR2 is SQIVND (reference sequence). V was clipped by 11 bases and J by 1 base, with 13 bases between them. The CDR3 totals 13 residues. CDR3 nucleotides: TGTGCCCGCGTCGGGGTTCGCACAGATACGCAGTATTTT. Its translation: CARVGVRTDTQYF.

This sequence joins TRBV6-5 and TRBJ1-3; D ambiguous. Germline lookup yields CDR1 MNHEY and CDR2 SVGAGI. V dropped 6 bases and J dropped 4 bases, with 7 bases sitting between them. The CDR3 extends over 12 amino acids. The CDR3 bases are TGTGCCAGCAGGCGTGAGGGAAACACCATATATTTT. Amino acids: CASRREGNTIYF.

The chain links TRBV6-5 to TRBJ1-2, with D possibly matching TRBD1 (5 bases). V gave up 1 base and J gave up 8 bases, with 14 bases separating them. CDR3 length equals 14 residues. Germline V lookup: CDR1 MNHEY, CDR2 SVGAGI. This CDR3 reads CASSYYGGGDGYTF. DNA for the CDR3: TGTGCCAGCAGTTACTATGGGGGAGGCGACGGCTACACCTTC.

This chain uses TRBV7-9 with TRBJ1-1; 7 bases line up with TRBD1. V gave up 6 bases and J gave up 4 bases; unmatched junction bases: 11. This CDR3 spans 15 amino acids. CDR1 and CDR2 (germline): SEHNR, FQNEAQ (reference sequence). The CDR3 nucleotides are TGTGCCAGCAGATCCGACAGGGTATGGGGCACTGAAGCTTTCTTT. Its protein is CASRSDRVWGTEAFF. Combining the CDR3 with reference TRBV7-9 and TRBJ1-1 gives the whole variable domain DTGVSQNPRHKITKRGQNVTFRCDPISEHNRLYWYRQTLGQGPEFLTYFQNEAQLEKSRLLSDRFSAERPKGSFSTLEIQRTEQGDSAMYLCASRSDRVWGTEAFFGQGTRLTVV.

This rearrangement joins TRBV9 to TRBJ1-4, with a weak D call TRBD1 (5 bases). The CDR3 is 15 residues long. Trimming removed 3 bases from V and 3 bases from J, with 12 bases in between. Looked up from germline, CDR1 is SGDLS and CDR2 is YYNGEE. In nucleotides, the CDR3 is TGTGCCAGCAGCGCGTCGGGGGGAGCTAATGAAAAACTGTTTTTT. Protein sequence: CASSASGGANEKLFF.

The V call is TRBV11-2, the J call TRBJ1-4; 10 nucleotides line up with TRBD1. Germline CDR1 and CDR2: SGHAT and FQNNGV. CDR3 length equals 16 residues. V was pared by 0 bases and J by 3 bases, with 1 base of the junction left unmatched. The CDR3: CASSLDGTGANEKLFF. DNA for the CDR3: TGTGCCAGCAGCTTAGATGGGACAGGGGCTAATGAAAAACTGTTTTTT.

The rearrangement links TRBV4-1 to TRBJ1-6; 8 bases line up with TRBD1. Germline V gene data show CDR1 as MGHRA and CDR2 as YSYEKL. This CDR3 has 15 amino acids. J lost 9 bases, V lost 3 bases, and 7 bases had no gene match. The CDR3 here is CASSQDREMVSPLHF. The CDR3, as DNA: TGCGCCAGCAGCCAGGACAGGGAAATGGTTTCACCCCTCCACTTT.

The genes are TRBV29-1 and TRBJ1-1; D might be TRBD1 (6 bases). CDR3 length: 14 residues. V lost 3 bases and J lost 3, with 14 bases in between. CDR1 and CDR2 (germline): SQVTM, ANQGSEA. The CDR3 loop reads CSVEGGRGYTEAFF. The CDR3 DNA reads as TGCAGCGTTGAGGGGGGGCGAGGTTACACTGAAGCTTTCTTT.

This chain joins TRBV5-1 and TRBJ1-2; the match to TRBD1 covers 7 bases. The germline V gene encodes CDR1 SGHRS and CDR2 YFSETQ. The CDR3 loop spans 14 amino acids. The J segment lost 6 bases and the V segment lost 1 base, leaving 6 bases of the junction unmatched. The CDR3 spells CASSLSAGGHGYTF. Here the CDR3 DNA reads TGCGCCAGCAGCTTGTCGGCAGGGGGACATGGCTACACCTTC.